These T cell receptor beta chains were read from a single sample in a study of technical replicates of blood from a handful of donors. Method: immunoSEQ multiplex PCR; TCRdb's copy keeps in-frame clones and lacks some. The data contain 91,000 or so clones, about 95% of them singletons. Sequencing input: T cells isolated from PBMCs. These receptors were collected from a human donor in good health. Each CDR3 is given with its conserved first and last residue. Fields, in order: J gene, V gene, CDR3 protein.

TRBJ1-3 | TRBV19 | CASSTYSGQRNTIYF
TRBJ2-5 | TRBV7-2 | CASSSALSGETQYF
TRBJ2-7 | TRBV28 | CASSVGYEQYF
TRBJ1-5 | TRBV9 | CASSTPPGEGNQPQHF
TRBJ2-3 | TRBV7-3 | CASSLKGGGTTGTTITDTQYF
TRBJ1-6 | TRBV27 | CASSLSAPTGLYSPLHF
TRBJ1-2 | TRBV6-1 | CASSLDMANYGYTF
TRBJ1-4 | TRBV30 | CAWSVSTGEKLFF
TRBJ2-7 | TRBV30 | CAWSVQGYEQYF
TRBJ2-5 | TRBV2 | CASSEIQETQYF
TRBJ2-7 | TRBV6-5 | CASSYGPGSSYEQYF
TRBJ2-1 | TRBV27 | CASSFFVGGRSYNEQFF
TRBJ2-5 | TRBV28 | CASSLVYSETQYF
TRBJ2-1 | TRBV9 | CASSVGLAGYNEQFF
TRBJ1-1 | TRBV2 | CASSEREVTEAFF
TRBJ2-2 | TRBV5-4 | CASSFRLAGNTGELFF
TRBJ2-5 | TRBV27 | CASSPPTSGKETQYF
TRBJ2-7 | TRBV5-1 | CASMDSGRAIEQYF
TRBJ2-5 | TRBV4-1 | CASSQALGETQYF
TRBJ2-2 | TRBV19 | CASSITLAGGPSDTGELFF
TRBJ2-1 | TRBV29-1 | CSVDFPGARVNEQFF
TRBJ1-2 | TRBV19 | CASSMSLSVAGYTF
TRBJ1-1 | TRBV5-6 | CASSLWTVEAFF
TRBJ2-1 | TRBV19 | CASSNRASGRAFYNEQFF
TRBJ2-1 | TRBV27 | CASSSLWTSGTPNEQFF
TRBJ2-1 | TRBV10-1 | CASSPSRASGYNEQFF
TRBJ2-1 | TRBV7-9 | CASSLDPGFYNEQFF
TRBJ2-1 | TRBV19 | CASSNSPGTSGSSYNEQFF
TRBJ2-7 | TRBV2 | CASRPTTGGFYEQYF
TRBJ2-2 | TRBV30 | CAWNPGQGDTGELFF
TRBJ2-3 | TRBV5-1 | CASSAPGLAGESEADTQYF
TRBJ2-7 | TRBV4-2 | CASSQETSGSYEQYF
TRBJ1-5 | TRBV5-6 | CASSLAGGGNQPQHF
TRBJ1-4 | TRBV29-1 | CSVFTGKATNEKLFF
TRBJ2-2 | TRBV28 | CASSLSSGGVNTGELFF
TRBJ2-7 | TRBV5-4 | CASSSLAGDYEQYF
TRBJ2-5 | TRBV5-4 | CASSLGRVNQETQYF
TRBJ1-2 | TRBV4-1 | CASGRDRGFGYTF
TRBJ2-7 | TRBV19 | CASSLARNYEQYF
TRBJ1-5 | TRBV19 | CASMPTGGNQPQHF
TRBJ2-4 | TRBV19 | CASSIGTLAKNIQYF
TRBJ2-1 | TRBV29-1 | CSVEGGSSGPYNEQFF
TRBJ2-1 | TRBV9 | CASSASGVNNEQFF
TRBJ1-4 | TRBV28 | CASSFEGGNEKLFF
TRBJ2-1 | TRBV6-1 | CASYQFGEQFF
TRBJ1-5 | TRBV28 | CASRELDGSANQPQHF
TRBJ2-2 | TRBV27 | CASNSGTGGFGELFF
TRBJ2-7 | TRBV27 | CASSLVPPGAYEQYF
TRBJ1-5 | TRBV12-5 | CASGSDRDQPQHF
TRBJ2-3 | TRBV7-2 | CASTPSTDTQYF
TRBJ1-1 | TRBV30 | CASMDRWNTEAFF